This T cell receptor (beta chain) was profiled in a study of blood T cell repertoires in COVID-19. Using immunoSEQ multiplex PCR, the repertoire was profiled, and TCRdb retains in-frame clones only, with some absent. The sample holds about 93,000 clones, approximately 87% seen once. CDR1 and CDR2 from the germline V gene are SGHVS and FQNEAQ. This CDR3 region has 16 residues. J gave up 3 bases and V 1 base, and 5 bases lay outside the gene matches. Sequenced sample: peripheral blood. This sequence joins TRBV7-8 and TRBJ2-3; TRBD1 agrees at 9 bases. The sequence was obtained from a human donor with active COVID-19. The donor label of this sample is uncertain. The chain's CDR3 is CASSLVMTGGTDTQYF. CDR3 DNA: TGTGCCAGCAGCTTAGTCATGACAGGGGGTACAGATACGCAGTATTTT. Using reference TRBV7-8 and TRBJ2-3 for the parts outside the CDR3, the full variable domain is GAGVSQSPRYKVAKRGQDVALRCDPISGHVSLFWYQQALGQGPEFLTYFQNEAQLDKSGLPSDRFFAERPEGSVSTLKIQRTQQEDSAVYLCASSLVMTGGTDTQYFGPGTRLTVL.